This passage covers 4 T cell receptor beta chains from one sample sequenced in a study of T cells in Graves' hyperthyroidism and ophthalmopathy (dated by TCRdb to the late 2010s). Library construction relied on multiplex PCR. TCRdb lists the instrument as Illumina HiSeq 2000. Amplification of TCR beta CDR3 regions was carried out from RNA transcripts. A first-round RT-PCR of the TCR CDR3 used the HTBI primer set with the Qiagen OneStep RT-PCR kit. TCRdb cleaned the public reads at Q25 with fastp, built clones with MiXCR and kept in-frame beta chains. All rows with the same CDR3 protein become a single entry with the most common DNA and genes. The sample table holds about 620,000 distinct CDR3 sequences, of which roughly 15% were seen once. Less than 4.5% of the sample is held by the ten biggest clonotypes. Sequenced input: blood. The receptors originated from a woman aged 25 to 39 with Graves' hyperthyroidism.

The chain has TRBV2 and TRBJ1-6, with TRBD1 as a possible D gene (6 bases). V shed 7 bases and J shed 9 bases, with 13 bases lying between them. The CDR3 has 13 amino acids. The germline CDR1 and CDR2 sequences are SNHLY and FYNNEI. CDR3 region: CASKGEGSSPLHF. The CDR3 DNA reads as TGTGCCAGCAAGGGGGAGGGTAGTTCACCCCTCCACTTT.

This clonotype was detected ten times or more. The rearrangement links TRBV7-3 to TRBJ2-1, with TRBD2 identical over 11 bases. CDR3 length: 17 amino acids. The J segment lost 8 bases and the V segment lost 5 bases, leaving 14 bases of the junction unmatched. Germline V CDR1 and CDR2: SGHTA, FQGTGA. CDR3 residues: CASSTQQLAGGVDEQFF. The CDR3 DNA is TGTGCCAGCAGCACCCAACAGCTAGCGGGAGGAGTGGATGAGCAGTTCTTC.

This clonotype came up a few times. The chain combines TRBV14 with TRBJ2-5; D gene ambiguous. The CDR3 is 14 amino acids. V was shortened by 1 base and J by 2 bases, with 8 bases between the two germline ends. The germline V gene encodes CDR1 SGHDN and CDR2 FVKESK. CDR3 region: CASSQVYLQETQYF. The CDR3, as DNA: TGTGCCAGCAGCCAAGTCTACTTACAAGAGACCCAGTACTTC.

This clonotype has a count of ten or more. The J gene is TRBJ2-3, the V gene TRBV3-1; no clear D gene. V dropped 1 base and J dropped 7 bases, with 9 bases sitting between them. CDR3 size: 13 residues. Germline loops: CDR1 LGHDT, CDR2 YNNKEL (reference sequence). The CDR3 DNA sequence: TGTGCCAGCAGCCAAGGGCCAGCCTATACGCAGTATTTT. Encoded protein: CASSQGPAYTQYF.